The sequence of this TCR beta chain was determined in a study of T cells expressing NK-cell markers. Study context: Sorted CD3+CD56+NKG2C+, CD3+CD56+NKG2C- and CD3+CD56-NKG2C+ T cells supplied TCR beta repertoires.

Findings of the study overall: NKG2C+ dominant clonotype frequencies in six or seven donors were roughly 1.0-7.0% of CD8+ T cells. Also leading the CD3+CD56-NKG2C+ fraction in a handful of donors were these clonotypes.

CDR3 size: 14 residues. Germline V lookup: CDR1 DFQATT, CDR2 SNEGSKA (reference sequence). TCRdb reworked the 5' RACE reads into one entry per CDR3 protein, no DNA. The repertoire table contains 550,000 to 600,000 distinct CDR3 sequences. A remark on this clonotype: The antigen is not known.

Input material: blood T cells: a sorted CD56 or NKG2C T cell subset, CD4+ or CD8+ T cells, or bulk PBMC T cells (not recorded which). This chain links TRBV20-1 with TRBJ2-1. This clonotype originated in a man aged 18 to 29 in good health. CDR3 amino acids: CSARGTEIYNEQFF.